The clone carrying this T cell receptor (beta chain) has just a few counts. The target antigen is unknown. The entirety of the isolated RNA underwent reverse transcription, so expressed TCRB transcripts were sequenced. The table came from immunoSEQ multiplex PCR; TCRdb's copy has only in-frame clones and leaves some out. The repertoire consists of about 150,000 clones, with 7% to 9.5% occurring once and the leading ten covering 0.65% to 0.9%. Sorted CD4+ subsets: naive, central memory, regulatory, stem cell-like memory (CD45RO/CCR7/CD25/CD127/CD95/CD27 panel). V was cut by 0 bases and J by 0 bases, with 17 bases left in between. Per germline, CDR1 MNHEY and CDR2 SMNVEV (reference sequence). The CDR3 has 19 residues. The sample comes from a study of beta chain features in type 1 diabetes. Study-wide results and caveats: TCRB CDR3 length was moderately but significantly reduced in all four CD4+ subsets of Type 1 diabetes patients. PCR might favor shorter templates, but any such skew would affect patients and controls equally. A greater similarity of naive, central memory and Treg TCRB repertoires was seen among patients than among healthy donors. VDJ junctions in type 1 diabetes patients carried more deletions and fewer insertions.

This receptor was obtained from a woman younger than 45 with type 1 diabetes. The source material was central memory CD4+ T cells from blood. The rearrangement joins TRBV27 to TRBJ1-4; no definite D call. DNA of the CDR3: TGTGCCAGCAGTTTATCGGTGCGGGGAGCCGGAGCAACTAATGAAAAACTGTTTTTT. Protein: CASSLSVRGAGATNEKLFF.